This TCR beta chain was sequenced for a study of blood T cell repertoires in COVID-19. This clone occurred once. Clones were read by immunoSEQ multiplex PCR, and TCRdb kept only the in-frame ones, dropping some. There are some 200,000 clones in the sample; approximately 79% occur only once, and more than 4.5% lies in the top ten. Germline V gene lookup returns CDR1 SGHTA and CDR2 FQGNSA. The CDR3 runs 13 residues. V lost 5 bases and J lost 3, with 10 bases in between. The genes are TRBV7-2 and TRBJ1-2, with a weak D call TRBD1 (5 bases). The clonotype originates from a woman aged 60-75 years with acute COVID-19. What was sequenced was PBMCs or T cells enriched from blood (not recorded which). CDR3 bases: TGTGCCAGCAGCGCCGGGACTGACTATGGCTACACCTTC. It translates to CASSAGTDYGYTF. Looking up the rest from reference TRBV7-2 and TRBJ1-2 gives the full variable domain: GAGVSQSPSNKVTEKGKDVELRCDPISGHTALYWYRQSLGQGLEFLIYFQGNSAPDKSGLPSDRFSAERTGGSVSTLTIQRTQQEDSAVYLCASSAGTDYGYTFGSGTRLTVV.